Listed here are 23 T cell receptor beta chains from one sample, sequenced in a study of blood T cell repertoires in COVID-19. TCRdb's table, derived via immunoSEQ multiplex PCR, lists solely in-frame clones and lacks some. The sample has some 100,000 clones, roughly 87% seen once. The sequencing sample was made of peripheral blood. Receptors were obtained from a man aged 30-40 years in a cohort sampled during active COVID-19.

V gene TRBV6-5 combines with J gene TRBJ2-1; TRBD2 matches 14 bases. The J segment lost 6 bases and the V segment lost 6 bases, leaving 4 bases of the junction unmatched. The germline gives CDR1 MNHEY, CDR2 SVGAGI. The CDR3 is 15 amino acids. CDR3 nucleotide sequence: TGTGCCAGCAGCCGACTAGCGGGGGGGCTCAATGAGCAGTTCTTC. Encoded protein: CASSRLAGGLNEQFF.

This chain joins TRBV19 and TRBJ1-5; TRBD1 aligns across 7 bases. CDR3 length: 16 residues. After removal of 2 bases from V and 4 bases from J, the junction contained 8 bases not matched to a gene. The V gene's germline CDR1 is LNHDA and CDR2 SQIVND (reference sequence). This CDR3 is CASSIKSGQPNQPQHF. As DNA, the CDR3 is TGTGCCAGTAGTATAAAGTCGGGACAGCCAAATCAGCCCCAGCATTTT.

This chain uses TRBV5-5 with TRBJ2-7, with a tentative D call TRBD2 (5 bases). The V end lost 1 base, the J end lost 3 bases, and 8 bases lay between the germline ends. The CDR3 is 13 residues long. Germline V gives CDR1 SGHKS, CDR2 YYEKEE (reference sequence). CDR3 loop: CASSLRGIYEQYF. In nucleotides, the CDR3 is TGTGCCAGCAGCTTGAGAGGGATCTACGAGCAGTACTTC.

The chain links TRBV28 to TRBJ2-7; a possible D gene is TRBD1 (6 bases). In germline, CDR1 is MDHEN, CDR2 SYDVKM. Trimming left V 2 bases short and J 0 bases short, with 11 bases between. The CDR3 spans 15 residues. This chain's CDR3 is CASSLGQMSSYEQYF. Here the CDR3 DNA reads TGTGCCAGCAGTTTAGGACAGATGAGCTCCTACGAGCAGTACTTC.

V gene TRBV6-5 combines with J gene TRBJ2-2, with a possible D match to TRBD2 (5 bases). Trimming took 8 bases from V and 5 from J, leaving 9 bases between them. CDR1 is MNHEY and CDR2 is SVGAGI in the germline V gene. The CDR3 sequence is 12 residues long. CDR3 region: CASGVATGELFF. As DNA, the CDR3 is TGTGCCAGCGGAGTAGCGACCGGGGAGCTGTTTTTT.

The chain combines TRBV5-1 with TRBJ2-7, with TRBD2 identical over 11 bases. CDR3 length: 16 residues. CDR1 is SGHRS and CDR2 is YFSETQ in the germline V gene. Trimming took 4 bases from V and 0 from J; bases not matched to a gene: 6. The DNA of the CDR3 is TGCGCCAGCAGCCCACTCGGGACTAGCGGCTCCTACGAGCAGTACTTC. It is translated as CASSPLGTSGSYEQYF.

V gene TRBV7-7 combines with J gene TRBJ2-5; 10 bases align to TRBD1. V gave up 0 bases and J gave up 5 bases; unmatched junction bases: 6. The CDR3 sequence is 16 residues long. Per germline, CDR1 SSHAT and CDR2 FNYEAQ (reference sequence). The CDR3 nucleotides are TGTGCCAGCAGCTTAGCGGGGACAGGGGTGGAGGAGACCCAGTACTTC. Protein product: CASSLAGTGVEETQYF.

The gene calls are TRBV19 and TRBJ1-3, with a possible D match to TRBD1 (6 bases). The CDR3 covers 15 residues. Trimming pared 8 bases from V and 10 bases from J, leaving 24 bases between. Per germline, CDR1 LNHDA and CDR2 SQIVND (reference sequence). This CDR3 reads CASRPRQARGRTIYF. CDR3 nucleotides: TGTGCCAGTCGCCCCAGACAGGCCAGGGGACGGACCATATATTTT.

The genes are TRBV7-2 and TRBJ1-2, with unresolved D. The germline CDR1 and CDR2 sequences are SGHTA and FQGNSA. V was pared by 5 bases and J by 0 bases, with 7 bases between. CDR3 length equals 13 residues. The CDR3 sequence: CASSPEANYGYTF. The CDR3 nucleotides are TGTGCCAGCAGCCCAGAAGCTAACTATGGCTACACCTTC.

Comment on this clone: At one of its ends the junction is not consistent with the germline gene, which may arise from a read error. Other nucleotide sequences from this sample produce the same CDR3. This sequence joins TRBV10-3 and TRBJ1-4; D is perhaps TRBD1 (5 bases). The CDR3 runs 12 residues. The germline gives CDR1 ENHRY, CDR2 SYGVKD. CDR3: CAITSGGEKLFF. CDR3 DNA: TGCGCCATCACCTCGGGGGGTGAAAAACTGTTTTTT.

V usage is TRBV24-1 and J usage is TRBJ2-7; 8 positions agree with TRBD1. CDR1 KGHDR and CDR2 SFDVKD come from the germline V gene. Trimming cost V 4 bases and J 4 bases; bases outside gene matches: 2. There are 13 residues in the CDR3. The CDR3 DNA follows: TGTGCCACCAGTGACGACAGGGGATACGAGCAGTACTTC. Its protein product is CATSDDRGYEQYF.

The genes are TRBV3-1 (or the pseudogene TRBV3-2) and TRBJ2-4; TRBD1 agrees at 8 bases. V lost 3 bases, J lost 6 bases, and 7 bases stayed unmatched. Germline CDR1 is LGHDT and CDR2 is YNNKEL (reference sequence). CDR3 length: 15 residues. The CDR3 here is CASSHSDRGRNIQYF. CDR3 DNA: TGTGCCAGCAGCCACTCCGACAGGGGTAGAAACATTCAGTACTTC.

The chain is built from TRBV7-2 and TRBJ1-2; D is perhaps TRBD1 (5 bases). Per germline, CDR1 SGHTA and CDR2 FQGNSA. The CDR3 has 11 amino acids. V was shortened by 8 bases and J by 6 bases, with 10 bases between the two germline ends. CDR3: CASGWTNGYTF. Here the CDR3 DNA reads TGTGCCAGCGGATGGACAAATGGCTACACCTTC.

This chain uses TRBV4-1 with TRBJ2-1; tentative D call: TRBD2 (7 bases). This CDR3 contains 14 residues. The V and J ends lost 0 bases and 9 bases respectively, with 12 bases between them. CDR1 is MGHRA and CDR2 is YSYEKL in the germline V gene. The CDR3 nucleotides read TGCGCCAGCAGCCAAGACGGGGGCGGGGGTGAGCAGTTCTTC. Its translation is CASSQDGGGGEQFF.

The rearrangement links TRBV5-1 to TRBJ2-3, with D tentatively TRBD1 (6 bases). Germline-derived CDR1 and CDR2 are SGHRS and YFSETQ. The V end lost 4 bases, the J end lost 0 bases, and 6 bases lay between the germline ends. CDR3 length: 13 residues. In DNA form, the CDR3 reads TGCGCCAGCAGCGGACAGAGCACAGATACGCAGTATTTT. It codes for CASSGQSTDTQYF.

To note about this clone: This same CDR3 is encoded by further DNA sequences in the sample. The chain uses TRBV6-5 and TRBJ1-1, with 8 bases lining up with TRBD1. CDR1 is MNHEY, CDR2 SVGAGI, per germline. The CDR3 is 14 amino acids. V lost 3 bases and J lost 1; bases outside the gene matches: 1. The CDR3 is CASSYGQGNTEAFF. In DNA, the CDR3 is TGTGCCAGCAGTTATGGACAGGGGAACACTGAAGCTTTCTTT.

The chain links TRBV30 to TRBJ2-2, with a weak D call TRBD1 (6 bases). The CDR3 contains 13 residues. Trimming pared 0 bases from V and 6 bases from J, leaving 8 bases between. Germline CDR1 reads GTSNPN; CDR2 reads SVGIG (reference sequence). The CDR3 reads CAWSVGGAGELFF. As DNA, the CDR3 is TGTGCCTGGAGTGTAGGGGGAGCCGGGGAGCTGTTTTTT.

CDR3 DNA sequence: TGTGCCAGCTCACCGCCTGGACAGGGGTTCACAGATACGCAGTATTTT. Its translation is CASSPPGQGFTDTQYF. The V and J genes are TRBV18 and TRBJ2-3; 9 nucleotides agree with TRBD1. Germline V gene sequence: CDR1 KGHSH, CDR2 LQKENI. This CDR3 has 16 residues. Trimming cost V 3 bases and J 2 bases; bases outside gene matches: 6.

The genes are TRBV3-1 (or the pseudogene TRBV3-2) and TRBJ2-2; tentative D call: TRBD1 (5 bases). The CDR3 has 18 residues. Germline assignment: CDR1 LGHDT and CDR2 YNNKEL (reference sequence). V lost 1 base, J lost 3 bases, and 18 bases lay in between. CDR3 region: CASSQVSWTSGYTGELFF. CDR3 coding DNA: TGTGCCAGCAGCCAAGTTAGTTGGACATCAGGGTACACCGGGGAGCTGTTTTTT.

The chain carries TRBV5-6 and TRBJ2-5; possibly TRBD2 for D (5 bases). V lost 4 bases, J lost 8 bases, and 21 bases lay in between. The CDR3 is 15 residues long. CDR1 is SGHDT, CDR2 YYEEEE, per germline. CDR3 nucleotide sequence: TGTGCCAGCAGCCCTCCCGGGAAGGGTTCGGAAACCCAGTACTTC. This encodes CASSPPGKGSETQYF.

The chain is built from TRBV19 and TRBJ1-2; possible D gene TRBD1, 6 bases. V lost 2 bases and J 4 bases, leaving 20 bases between the germline ends. Germline V gene data show CDR1 as LNHDA and CDR2 as SQIVND (reference sequence). The CDR3 runs 17 residues. CDR3 sequence: CASSIRPGTNRVYGYTF. In DNA, the CDR3 is TGTGCCAGTAGTATACGGCCGGGTACGAACAGGGTCTATGGCTACACCTTC.

The V and J genes are TRBV6-6 and TRBJ1-3; D is unclear. This CDR3 has 14 amino acids. Germline V gene data show CDR1 as MNHNY and CDR2 as SVGAGI (reference sequence). Trimming shortened V by 3 bases and J by 0 bases, and 6 bases separated the two germline ends. The CDR3 DNA reads TGTGCCAGCAGTTATTTGAGCTCTGGAAACACCATATATTTT. As protein: CASSYLSSGNTIYF.

J is TRBJ1-2 and V is TRBV28, with D perhaps matching TRBD1 (5 bases). The V end was cut by 2 bases, the J end by 4 bases, with 14 bases between. CDR1 and CDR2 (germline): MDHEN, SYDVKM. The CDR3 length is 15 residues. In DNA form, the CDR3 reads TGTGCCAGCAGTTTAGGGCGGGATGGGACCTATGGCTACACCTTC. Its translation is CASSLGRDGTYGYTF.